Described below is a single T cell receptor (beta chain) sequence and its context. Its antigen is still unknown. The data belong to a study of shared clonotypes between healthy human individuals. Study-wide results and limits: Only blood was sampled; tissue repertoires likely differ. Donor scarcity curtailed the genetic and exposure-history diversity represented herein.

The CDR3 is 15 residues long. The V segment lost 10 bases and the J segment 1 base; nucleotides outside the gene matches: 11. The germline V gene has CDR1 MNHNY and CDR2 SVGAGI (reference sequence). Deep-level assay runs were performed. Generated by immunoSEQ multiplex PCR, the TCRdb table keeps only in-frame clones and is missing some. Altogether over 400,000 clones are present, 81% being singletons, with the ten largest covering approximately 12%. All participating donors were Caucasian adults from Nashville, Tennessee. Sequenced material: PBMCs. The rearrangement uses TRBV6-6 and TRBJ2-3; 7 bases match TRBD2. The source is a woman in her forties in good health. Some clones in this sample may be carry-over from other donors' samples. The CDR3 coding sequence is TGTGCCATCAGAGAGACTAGCCTTGGCACAGATACGCAGTATTTT. This sequence encodes CAIRETSLGTDTQYF.